The sequence of this T cell receptor beta chain was determined in a study of regulatory T cells in long-lasting Graves disease. About the research overall: The antithyroid drugs taken by newly diagnosed Graves' patients had been used for under 3 months.

Study observations and caveats: Gene preferences differed: TRBV28, TRBJ1-2, TRBJ2-5 in persistent cases.

This clonotype showed up many times. Antigen specificity is unknown. CDR3-region Arm-PCR and iRepertoire HTBI primers produced the TCR beta libraries. A single record per CDR3 protein comes from TCRdb applying MiXCR to the multiplex PCR reads. The sample includes about 470,000 distinct CDR3 sequences, under 15% of them seen just once. Time point denoted: newly diagnosed GD, antithyroid drugs for less than 3 months. The TCR library used RNA extracted from PBMCs. Germline lookup yields CDR1 SNHLY and CDR2 FYNNEI. V shed 5 bases, J shed 11 bases, and the junction held 8 bases outside the gene matches. The CDR3 is 14 amino acids. These data were also filed under a second study, of T cells in Graves' hyperthyroidism and ophthalmopathy. That investigation notes: The study defined stable Graves' hyperthyroidism as no ophthalmopathy progression within 18 months. In the first-round RT-PCR of the TCR CDR3, the HTBI primer set was used.

The sample here was peripheral blood mononuclear cells (PBMCs), taken at new diagnosis, from a patient treated with antithyroid drugs. The TCR sequence derives from a young woman with Graves disease. The chain uses TRBV2 and TRBJ1-4, with TRBD1 matching 10 bases. CDR3 in DNA: TGTGCCAGCAGTCGCGGGACAGGGGCTGCTAAACTGTTTTTT. Translation gives CASSRGTGAAKLFF.